Listed here are 11 T cell receptor beta chains from one sample, sequenced in a study of T cell responses to AZD1222 COVID-19 vaccine. TCRdb keeps only in-frame clones here, not all; method: immunoSEQ multiplex PCR. The sample contains some 160,000 clones, about 90% of which appear only once. Sequenced material: peripheral blood, taken on day 0 of AZD1222 vaccination. The receptor set was obtained from an adult in good health.

The chain links TRBV9 to TRBJ2-3; D may match TRBD1 or TRBD2 (5 bases each). Germline V gene lookup returns CDR1 SGDLS and CDR2 YYNGEE. This CDR3 has 15 residues. V lost 4 bases and J 4 bases, leaving 16 bases between the germline ends. CDR3 sequence: CASSPELGVPDTQYF. CDR3 DNA sequence: TGTGCCAGCAGCCCCGAACTGGGGGTCCCAGATACGCAGTATTTT.

As regards this clone: The same CDR3 is also encoded by other DNA sequences in this sample. The chain recombines TRBV6-5 with TRBJ2-7, with D perhaps TRBD1 (6 bases). Germline CDR1 MNHEY, CDR2 SVGAGI. CDR3 length: 14 residues. Trimming removed 6 bases from V and 0 bases from J, with 12 bases in between. CDR3 bases: TGTGCCAGCAGGCGGACAGCTAGCTCCTACGAGCAGTACTTC. Translation: CASRRTASSYEQYF.

The CDR3 nucleotides read TGTGCCAGCAGCTTAGGAGGGGGGACGGCGAACACCGGGGAGCTGTTTTTT. This sequence encodes CASSLGGGTANTGELFF. The rearrangement uses TRBV11-3 and TRBJ2-2; D tentatively reads TRBD1 or TRBD2 (6 bases each). CDR1 is SGHNT, CDR2 YENEEA, per germline. With 1 base removed from V and 0 bases from J, the gap between germline ends came to 12 bases. The CDR3 length is 17 residues.

This chain connects TRBV2 to TRBJ2-7, with D perhaps TRBD2 (5 bases). The CDR3 totals 13 residues. Germline CDR1 SNHLY, CDR2 FYNNEI. V was clipped by 8 bases and J by 4 bases, with 15 bases between them. The CDR3 sequence is CASVKGVQYEQYF. The CDR3 DNA reads TGTGCCAGCGTAAAGGGAGTGCAGTACGAGCAGTACTTC.

The chain carries TRBV5-1 and TRBJ2-7; TRBD2 matches 12 bases. Germline CDR1 SGHRS, CDR2 YFSETQ. The CDR3 length is 14 residues. Trimming took 3 bases from V and 6 from J; bases not matched to a gene: 4. This chain's CDR3 is CASSSGLAGPEQYF. CDR3 in DNA: TGCGCCAGCAGCTCGGGACTAGCGGGTCCCGAGCAGTACTTC.

The V and J genes are TRBV5-1 and TRBJ2-5, with 7 bases that match TRBD1. J gave up 2 bases and V 5 bases, and 3 bases lay outside the gene matches. The CDR3 is 13 residues long. The germline V gene has CDR1 SGHRS and CDR2 YFSETQ. CDR3 nucleotides: TGCGCCAGCAGTGTACAGGGGCAAGAGACCCAGTACTTC. This sequence encodes CASSVQGQETQYF.

This clone was recorded once. The chain joins TRBV2 to TRBJ1-1; D is unresolved. V lost 7 bases and J lost 1, with 10 bases in between. The CDR3 totals 13 residues. The germline CDR1 and CDR2 sequences are SNHLY and FYNNEI. DNA of the CDR3: TGTGCCAGCATGAGGGAGGGGAACACTGAAGCTTTCTTT. Amino acids: CASMREGNTEAFF.

The chain is built from TRBV19 and TRBJ1-6; D uncertain. CDR1 and CDR2 (germline): LNHDA, SQIVND (reference sequence). This CDR3 spans 17 amino acids. The ends were cut back, 5 bases at V and 0 bases at J, with 14 bases in the middle. The CDR3: CASSRARTSSYNSPLHF. The CDR3, as DNA: TGTGCCAGTAGTCGAGCTAGGACTAGCTCCTATAATTCACCCCTCCACTTT. Drawing the rest from reference TRBV19 and TRBJ1-6, the complete variable domain is DGGITQSPKYLFRKEGQNVTLSCEQNLNHDAMYWYRQDPGQGLRLIYYSQIVNDFQKGDIAEGYSVSREKKESFPLTVTSAQKNPTAFYLCASSRARTSSYNSPLHFGNGTRLTVT.

The CDR3 region has the DNA TGTGCCAGCAGTGCCAATGGACAGGACTCTGGAAACACCATATATTTT. Translated: CASSANGQDSGNTIYF. The chain joins TRBV6-1 to TRBJ1-3; the match to TRBD1 covers 7 bases. Germline trimming cut 4 bases from V and 0 bases from J; bases unmatched to any gene: 6. The germline gives CDR1 MNHNS, CDR2 SASEGT. This CDR3 is 16 amino acids long.

The rearrangement links TRBV2 to TRBJ2-1; perhaps TRBD1 as D (6 bases). Germline loops: CDR1 SNHLY, CDR2 FYNNEI. Deletions cut 0 bases from V and 0 bases from J, with 6 bases between. There are 15 residues in the CDR3. The CDR3 here is CASSEADSSYNEQFF. The CDR3 DNA sequence: TGTGCCAGCAGTGAAGCGGACAGCTCCTACAATGAGCAGTTCTTC.

This clone was seen once. The V gene is TRBV7-9, the J gene TRBJ1-1, with D uncertain. CDR3 length: 16 amino acids. V lost 5 bases and J 1 base, leaving 17 bases between the germline ends. Germline assignment: CDR1 SEHNR and CDR2 FQNEAQ (reference sequence). The CDR3 here is CASSLRALEGNTEAFF. The CDR3 nucleotides read TGTGCCAGCAGCCTTAGGGCTCTCGAGGGGAACACTGAAGCTTTCTTT.